The 7 T cell receptor beta chains listed next were all sequenced from one sample in a study of T-cell reconstitution after alpha-beta-depleted transplantation in children. Molecular barcoding with unique molecular identifiers was used for the TCRbeta library. TCRdb reprocessed the PCR reads with MiXCR, giving one entry per CDR3 protein. This table has approximately 99,000 distinct CDR3 sequences, approximately 6% appearing once. This specimen was PBMCs, mostly from graft donor cells, taken 360 days after TCRalphabeta/CD19-depleted stem cell transplant. The receptors stem from a male patient aged 2 to 9 who had a stem cell transplant for acute lymphoblastic leukemia, so the T cells may come from the graft donor.

In its sample, this clonotype was seen a few times. The chain joins TRBV28 to TRBJ1-2; the match to TRBD1 covers 7 bases. The CDR3 loop spans 14 amino acids. The V segment lost 3 bases and the J segment 7 bases; nucleotides outside the gene matches: 8. In germline, CDR1 is MDHEN, CDR2 SYDVKM. The DNA of the CDR3 is TGTGCCAGCAGTTTTGGCGACAGGGACCCTGGCTACACCTTC. Protein: CASSFGDRDPGYTF.

The table lists this clonotype with many counts. The chain links TRBV2 to TRBJ2-7, with D hard to call. V lost 8 bases and J lost 1, with 9 bases in between. Germline V gene data show CDR1 as SNHLY and CDR2 as FYNNEI. The CDR3 runs to 12 residues. For the CDR3, the DNA is TGTGCCAGCTCCGGGCCTTCCTACGAGCAGTACTTC. It translates to CASSGPSYEQYF.

The chain links TRBV10-3 to TRBJ2-5; perhaps D is TRBD1 or TRBD2 (5 bases each). CDR1 ENHRY and CDR2 SYGVKD come from the germline V gene. V was trimmed by 9 bases and J by 4 bases, leaving 9 bases between them. This CDR3 contains 11 residues. CDR3 region: CAMGTGETQYF. The CDR3 DNA sequence: TGTGCCATGGGGACGGGAGAGACCCAGTACTTC.

J is TRBJ1-2 and V is TRBV5-1; D gene uncertain. V was cut by 4 bases and J by 1 base, with 11 bases left in between. This CDR3 has 14 residues. Germline V CDR1 and CDR2: SGHRS, YFSETQ. CDR3 in amino acids: CASSPHEFNYGYTF. CDR3 DNA sequence: TGCGCCAGCAGCCCCCACGAGTTTAACTATGGCTACACCTTC. Full variable domain (outside the CDR3, taken from reference TRBV5-1 and TRBJ1-2): KAGVTQTPRYLIKTRGQQVTLSCSPISGHRSVSWYQQTPGQGLQFLFEYFSETQRNKGNFPGRFSGRQFSNSRSEMNVSTLELGDSALYLCASSPHEFNYGYTFGSGTRLTVV.

Only a few counts were recorded for this clonotype. The chain has TRBV6-5 and TRBJ1-2; 9 bases map to TRBD1. Looked up from germline, CDR1 is MNHEY and CDR2 is SVGAGI. The CDR3 has 12 amino acids. J lost 6 bases, V lost 6 bases, and 2 bases had no gene match. The CDR3 bases are TGTGCCAGCAGCCGGACAGGGGATGGCTACACCTTC. This gives the protein CASSRTGDGYTF.

This clonotype has more than one count but fewer than ten. The chain is built from TRBV5-1 and TRBJ2-5, with D unclear. Germline V CDR1 and CDR2: SGHRS, YFSETQ. Trimming pared 0 bases from V and 1 base from J, leaving 7 bases between. This CDR3 comprises 14 residues. CDR3 region: CASSLAPPQETQYF. The CDR3 nucleotides are TGCGCCAGCAGCTTGGCGCCGCCCCAAGAGACCCAGTACTTC.

This clonotype was seen more than once but under ten times. The gene calls are TRBV27 and TRBJ2-7, with D unclear. CDR1 is MNHEY and CDR2 is SMNVEV in the germline V gene (reference sequence). The CDR3 consists of 16 residues. V lost 5 bases and J lost 5, with 22 bases in between. The CDR3 reads CASSPPTGSPKDEQYF. The CDR3 DNA sequence: TGTGCCAGCAGTCCACCAACGGGCTCACCGAAAGACGAGCAGTACTTC.